This TCR beta chain was identified in a study of T-cell reconstitution after alpha-beta-depleted transplantation in children (dated by TCRdb to about 2016). Regarding the research as a whole: Using TCR repertoire profiling, the study followed T-cell immune reconstitution in a quantitative way in children after TCRalphabeta/CD19-depleted allogeneic hematopoietic cell transplantation. General findings and caveats noted by the study authors: In some patients, the high TCRbeta diversity seen at day 60 was put down to recipient T cells and intrathymic progenitors that had survived conditioning. Hyperexpanded clone frequencies declined over subsequent months; after one year, T-cell counts and TCRbeta diversity were mostly attributed to newly produced T cells. The apparently early alphabetaT-cell count recovery about two months after transplant was reportedly dependent on only several hundred rapidly expanded clones derived from non-depleted graft cells.

Taken with the paper, the label for treatment or condition translates to: allogeneic hematopoietic cell transplantation with graft depleted of TCRalphabeta T cells and CD19 B cells. The transplant recipients were children given TCRalphabeta/CD19-depleted allogeneic hematopoietic cell grafts. From cysteine to phenylalanine, the CDR3 is 15 amino acids long. Just CDR3 DNA is preserved here, 45 bases in frame from base 1. Trimming costs V 2 bases and J 6 bases, and their ends lie 17 bases apart. Taken from the germline V gene, the CDR1 and CDR2 loops are SGHAT and FQNNGV. This clonotype has just a few counts. The antigen it binds to is not known. Per-base quality was not reported, and no clone a single base away is much larger than it. Libraries were built with PCR. Sequencing was carried out with an Illumina HiSeq 2500. To normalize quantification of the TCRbeta repertoire, the TCR libraries were built with molecular barcoding that relied on unique molecular identifiers. TCRdb redid the processing of the public reads, applying fastp at Q25 and MiXCR, and retained in-frame beta chains. Rows merge per CDR3 protein into single entries with the most common DNA and genes. A total of hundreds of thousands of distinct CDR3 sequences appear in this sample, 16% of them only once. The ten largest make up around 5.3% of the sample.

The clonotype was recovered from a male patient younger than 18 who had a stem cell transplant for acute lymphoblastic leukemia, so the T cells may come from the graft donor. This sequence uses TRBV11-2 and TRBJ2-7; the D segment could be TRBD1, given 6 matching bases. The material was PBMCs, mostly from graft donor cells, obtained 360 days after TCRalphabeta/CD19-depleted stem cell transplant. The CDR3 is CASSLIAGESIEQYF. The nucleotide sequence is given as TGTGCCAGCAGCTTAATTGCAGGGGAGTCCATCGAGCAGTACTTC.